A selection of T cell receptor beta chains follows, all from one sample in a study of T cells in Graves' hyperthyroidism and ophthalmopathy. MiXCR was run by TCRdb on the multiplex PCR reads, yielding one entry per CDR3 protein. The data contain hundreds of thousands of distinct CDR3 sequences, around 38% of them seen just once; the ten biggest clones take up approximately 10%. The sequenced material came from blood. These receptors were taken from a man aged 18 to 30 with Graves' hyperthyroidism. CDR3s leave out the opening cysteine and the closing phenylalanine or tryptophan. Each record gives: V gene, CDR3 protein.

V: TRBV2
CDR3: ASHEHLTGELF

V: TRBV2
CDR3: ASSPGLPTGTEAF

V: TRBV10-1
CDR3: ASMGTGSYGYT

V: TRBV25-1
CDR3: ASSAGTGALNYGYT

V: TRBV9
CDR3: ASSVDRWSGPGETQY

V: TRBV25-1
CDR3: ASSEYWTSNTLANYGYT

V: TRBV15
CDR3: ATAVDIYNSPLH

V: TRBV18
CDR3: ASSPRREETQY

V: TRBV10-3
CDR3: ASSVERGRNDEQY

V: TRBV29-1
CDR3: SVEPDRNEAF

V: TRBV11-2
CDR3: ASSLRTSGESYEQH

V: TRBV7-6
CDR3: ACSSFDAPGKYEQY

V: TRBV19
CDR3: ASSTSDNYGYT

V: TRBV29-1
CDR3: SVAQGTVGGYT

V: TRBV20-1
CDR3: SAAGTSGANVLT

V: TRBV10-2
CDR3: ASSQGAGDTEAF

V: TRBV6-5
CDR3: ASMAGSGRRELF

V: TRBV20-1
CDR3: SVRTGDTEAF

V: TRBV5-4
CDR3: ASSARDAETQY

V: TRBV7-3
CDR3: ASSLWRKGGTSYEQY

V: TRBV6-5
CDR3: ASSSLKRGSYGYT

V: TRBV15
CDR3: ATSRDYGEQY

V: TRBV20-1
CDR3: SAKDSGGEETQY

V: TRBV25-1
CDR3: ASSTRGRSLEAF

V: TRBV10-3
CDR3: AISESGWLDQPQH

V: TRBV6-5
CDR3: ASGSWDSNYGYT

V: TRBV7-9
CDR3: ASSPEFGGYT

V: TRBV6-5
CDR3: ASSYGSGGETQY

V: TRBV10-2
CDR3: ASPRPRNTEAF